Following are 9 T cell receptor beta chains from one sample sequenced in a study of T-cell memory formation after mild COVID-19. Using its own MiXCR run on the 5' RACE reads, TCRdb lists one record per CDR3 protein. The repertoire holds hundreds of thousands of distinct CDR3 sequences, roughly 22% seen once, with under 15% in the top ten. Sequencing used PBMCs or a T cell subset sorted from them (not recorded which). These receptors all stem from an adult woman who had mild COVID-19 (a few samples of this study predate the infection). Cell type and time point are not known.

This clonotype has more than one count but fewer than ten. The chain uses TRBV5-1 and TRBJ1-1; D possibly corresponds to TRBD1 (5 bases). The CDR3 is 14 amino acids. CDR1 is SGHRS, CDR2 YFSETQ, per germline. The germline V and J ends were trimmed by 4 bases and 7 bases, with 17 bases remaining between them. The CDR3 sequence: CASSQWGMDNEAFF. The CDR3, as DNA: TGCGCCAGCAGCCAGTGGGGTATGGACAATGAAGCTTTCTTT.

There are a few counts of this clonotype. The rearrangement uses TRBV3-1 and TRBJ2-1; possible D gene TRBD2, 5 bases. The CDR3 extends over 11 amino acids. Trimming removed 1 base from V and 15 bases from J, with 10 bases in between. The V gene's germline CDR1 is LGHDT and CDR2 YNNKEL (reference sequence). As DNA, the CDR3 is TGTGCCAGCAGCCAAGGGGCTAGCCTGTTCTTC. This encodes CASSQGASLFF.

The genes are TRBV5-1 and TRBJ1-2; 7 bases fit TRBD1. Looked up from germline, CDR1 is SGHRS and CDR2 is YFSETQ. This CDR3 comprises 14 residues. Germline trimming cut 3 bases from V and 3 bases from J; bases unmatched to any gene: 5. The chain's CDR3 is CASSSLGGDYGYTF. The CDR3 nucleotides are TGCGCCAGCAGCTCCCTAGGGGGCGACTATGGCTACACCTTC.

The sample holds many counts of this clonotype. The chain employs TRBV6-6 and TRBJ2-7; D might be TRBD1 (6 bases). The CDR3 consists of 12 residues. Germline assignment: CDR1 MNHNY and CDR2 SVGAGI (reference sequence). Trimming removed 5 bases at V and 3 bases at J, with 8 bases between. The CDR3 nucleotides are TGTGCCAGCAGTCAACAGGGCTACGAGCAGTACTTC. Amino acid sequence: CASSQQGYEQYF.

The chain has TRBV6-6 and TRBJ2-3; TRBD1 is a possible D gene (5 bases). The V gene's germline CDR1 is MNHNY and CDR2 SVGAGI (reference sequence). This CDR3 is 15 amino acids long. Trimming took off 2 bases at V and 2 bases at J, with 11 bases between the two ends. The CDR3 here is CASSYGAGITDTQYF. Here the CDR3 DNA reads TGTGCCAGCAGTTACGGGGCAGGCATCACAGATACGCAGTATTTT.

This clonotype showed up just a few times. This rearrangement joins TRBV6-1 to TRBJ2-3; TRBD2 agrees at 7 bases. V was clipped by 2 bases and J by 5 bases; unmatched bases: 13. Germline assignment: CDR1 MNHNS and CDR2 SASEGT. The CDR3 extends over 17 amino acids. This CDR3 reads CASSELIAGGIRDTQYF. The CDR3 nucleotides are TGTGCCAGCAGTGAATTAATAGCCGGGGGGATCCGAGATACGCAGTATTTT.

This clonotype was found a few times. The chain has TRBV28 and TRBJ2-7, with D perhaps matching TRBD2 (6 bases). This CDR3 contains 13 residues. Trimming left V 5 bases short and J 13 bases short, with 21 bases between. Germline lookup yields CDR1 MDHEN and CDR2 SYDVKM. The CDR3 DNA sequence: TGTGCCAGCAGTGGGGGACTCCTCCCGGGTCCATACTTC. This gives the protein CASSGGLLPGPYF. The complete variable domain, with remaining parts taken from reference TRBV28 and TRBJ2-7, reads DVKVTQSSRYLVKRTGEKVFLECVQDMDHENMFWYRQDPGLGLRLIYFSYDVKMKEKGDIPEGYSVSREKKERFSLILESASTNQTSMYLCASSGGLLPGPYFGPGTRLTVT.

In its sample, this clonotype was seen a few times. The chain links TRBV20-1 to TRBJ2-5, with D tentatively TRBD2 (7 bases). The germline CDR1 and CDR2 sequences are DFQATT and SNEGSKA (reference sequence). V shed 4 bases and J shed 13 bases, with 28 bases lying between them. The CDR3 loop spans 15 amino acids. The CDR3 is CSAKTGGWRETLGYF. CDR3 DNA: TGCAGTGCTAAGACGGGGGGCTGGCGAGAGACCCTGGGGTACTTC.

In its sample, this clonotype was seen a few times. V is TRBV29-1 and J is TRBJ1-1, with 8 nucleotides matching TRBD1. Trimming removed 4 bases from V and 0 bases from J; junction bases left unmatched: 4. CDR1 and CDR2 from the germline V gene are SQVTM and ANQGSEA. The CDR3 is 14 amino acids. The CDR3 sequence is CSVGSTGVNTEAFF. In DNA, the CDR3 is TGCAGCGTTGGATCGACAGGGGTGAACACTGAAGCTTTCTTT.